This passage covers 14 T cell receptor beta chains from one sample sequenced in a study of shared clonotypes between healthy human individuals. Using immunoSEQ multiplex PCR, the repertoire was profiled, and TCRdb retains in-frame clones only, with some absent. Among millions of clones listed, just over 90% were seen once. Sequenced material: naive CD4+ T cells sorted from blood. Subset indicated: CD45RA+ positively selected. These receptors came from a man aged 18 to 29 in good health.

The count of this clone is one. The chain links TRBV19 to TRBJ1-6; 7 nucleotides align to TRBD1. The CDR3 loop spans 13 amino acids. Trimming took 8 bases from V and 6 from J; bases not matched to a gene: 4. Per the germline V gene, CDR1 is LNHDA and CDR2 is SQIVND (reference sequence). CDR3 in amino acids: CASATGSNSPLHF. The CDR3 nucleotides are TGTGCCAGTGCGACAGGGTCTAATTCACCCCTCCACTTT.

The rearrangement uses TRBV6-6 and TRBJ2-1; D is undetermined. The germline V gene encodes CDR1 MNHNY and CDR2 SVGAGI (reference sequence). V was cut by 4 bases and J by 5 bases, with 12 bases left in between. This CDR3 spans 14 amino acids. The DNA for the CDR3 is TGTGCCAGCAGTTTGAGGCAGGTCAACAATGAGCAGTTCTTC. Translation gives CASSLRQVNNEQFF.

This clone was seen only once. The V call is TRBV11-2, the J call TRBJ2-7; TRBD2 aligns across 11 bases. From germline, CDR1 is SGHAT and CDR2 FQNNGV. With 0 bases clipped from V and 7 bases from J, the junction kept 5 bases outside the gene matches. The CDR3 totals 15 residues. DNA of the CDR3: TGTGCCAGCAGCTTAGACGGACTAGCGGGCGGGGAGCAGTACTTC. It codes for CASSLDGLAGGEQYF.

This chain links TRBV6-6 with TRBJ2-7; 8 positions agree with TRBD2. The CDR3 has 15 residues. Trimming took 6 bases from V and 0 from J; bases not matched to a gene: 7. Germline-derived CDR1 and CDR2 are MNHNY and SVGAGI (reference sequence). The DNA of the CDR3 is TGTGCCAGCAGACAGGGAGCGGGGGACTCCTACGAGCAGTACTTC. Its protein product is CASRQGAGDSYEQYF.

Turning to this clone: At the DNA level, this CDR3 is encoded by other sequences in the same sample as well. The chain carries TRBV5-4 and TRBJ1-2, with 7 bases matching TRBD1. Unmatched junction bases numbered 1, after V lost 0 bases and J lost 2 bases. The CDR3 spans 14 residues. The germline V gene has CDR1 SGHNT and CDR2 YYREEE (reference sequence). As DNA, the CDR3 is TGTGCCAGCAGCTTGGACAGGGGAAACTATGGCTACACCTTC. Its protein product is CASSLDRGNYGYTF.

The chain employs TRBV6-6 and TRBJ2-7; D gene ambiguous. Germline lookup yields CDR1 MNHNY and CDR2 SVGAGI (reference sequence). Trimming left V 6 bases short and J 0 bases short, with 12 bases between. The CDR3 is made up of 14 amino acids. In DNA form, the CDR3 reads TGTGCCAGCAGCAACTCACACTCCTCCTACGAGCAGTACTTC. Its translation is CASSNSHSSYEQYF.

Comments on this clone: Within the sample, other DNA sequences also encode this same CDR3. This rearrangement joins TRBV4-1 to TRBJ1-2; D is undetermined. V was pared by 1 base and J by 5 bases, with 5 bases between. The germline gives CDR1 MGHRA, CDR2 YSYEKL. The CDR3 totals 12 residues. CDR3 DNA: TGCGCCAGCAGCCAAGTTAATTATGGCTACACCTTC. Residues: CASSQVNYGYTF.

The chain employs TRBV27 and TRBJ2-5; D might be TRBD2 (6 bases). The CDR3 has 15 amino acids. Germline V CDR1 and CDR2: MNHEY, SMNVEV (reference sequence). V was pared by 5 bases and J by 7 bases, with 20 bases between. CDR3 nucleotides: TGTGCCAGCAGTACTTCCCCGGGCCAAGCGGGGACCCAGTACTTC. It translates to CASSTSPGQAGTQYF.

This clone was recorded once. The J gene is TRBJ1-1, the V gene TRBV15; 7 nucleotides match TRBD1. Germline V CDR1 and CDR2: LNHNV, YYDKDF (reference sequence). Trimming at V came to 1 base and at J to 3 bases, leaving 5 bases not matched to a gene. The CDR3 is 15 amino acids. Written as DNA, the CDR3 is TGTGCCACCAGCAGAGGAGGGGGCGCGGACACTGAAGCTTTCTTT. This gives the protein CATSRGGGADTEAFF.

This rearrangement joins TRBV2 to TRBJ2-1; 8 nucleotides agree with TRBD2. With 6 bases clipped from V and 6 bases from J, the junction kept 13 bases outside the gene matches. CDR1 and CDR2 (germline): SNHLY, FYNNEI. The CDR3 sequence is 16 residues long. CDR3 DNA: TGTGCCAGCAGCGCCTTCGGTAGCGGGGTTATCAATGAGCAGTTCTTC. This encodes CASSAFGSGVINEQFF. The full variable domain, in which reference TRBV2 and TRBJ2-1 provide the parts outside the CDR3, is EPEVTQTPSHQVTQMGQEVILRCVPISNHLYFYWYRQILGQKVEFLVSFYNNEISEKSEIFDDQFSVERPDGSNFTLKIRSTKLEDSAMYFCASSAFGSGVINEQFFGPGTRLTVL.

V gene TRBV7-9 combines with J gene TRBJ2-5; TRBD2 aligns across 11 bases. CDR1 is SEHNR, CDR2 FQNEAQ, per germline (reference sequence). The CDR3 is 16 amino acids. J was trimmed by 2 bases and V by 5 bases; bases with no gene match: 7. In DNA, the CDR3 is TGTGCCAGCAGCCCGATAGCGGGAGGGGGACAAGAGACCCAGTACTTC. Translating gives CASSPIAGGGQETQYF.

With regard to this clone: This sample includes further DNA sequences coding for the same CDR3. The chain couples TRBV5-1 to TRBJ2-7, with TRBD1 matching 8 bases. The CDR3 has 14 amino acids. V gave up 0 bases and J gave up 5 bases; unmatched junction bases: 4. CDR1 and CDR2 from the germline V gene are SGHRS and YFSETQ. CDR3 amino acids: CASSLEDRAHEQYF. CDR3 in DNA: TGCGCCAGCAGCTTGGAGGACAGGGCTCACGAGCAGTACTTC. Full variable domain (rest looked up from reference TRBV5-1 and TRBJ2-7): KAGVTQTPRYLIKTRGQQVTLSCSPISGHRSVSWYQQTPGQGLQFLFEYFSETQRNKGNFPGRFSGRQFSNSRSEMNVSTLELGDSALYLCASSLEDRAHEQYFGPGTRLTVT.

The V and J genes are TRBV4-1 and TRBJ1-5; weak D call: TRBD1 (5 bases). This CDR3 is 15 amino acids long. Germline CDR1 reads MGHRA; CDR2 reads YSYEKL. Trimming stripped 1 base from V and 3 bases from J, with 10 bases between. DNA of the CDR3: TGCGCCAGCAGCCAAGTGGGACTGCCCAATCAGCCCCAGCATTTT. Protein: CASSQVGLPNQPQHF.

The chain joins TRBV7-9 to TRBJ1-1, with D tentatively TRBD1 (6 bases). Per germline, CDR1 SEHNR and CDR2 FQNEAQ (reference sequence). The V gene lost 5 bases and the J gene lost 1 base, with 14 bases spanning the gap. The CDR3 loop spans 15 amino acids. In DNA form, the CDR3 reads TGTGCCAGCAGCAAAAGACAGGACCCGAACACTGAAGCTTTCTTT. This gives the protein CASSKRQDPNTEAFF.